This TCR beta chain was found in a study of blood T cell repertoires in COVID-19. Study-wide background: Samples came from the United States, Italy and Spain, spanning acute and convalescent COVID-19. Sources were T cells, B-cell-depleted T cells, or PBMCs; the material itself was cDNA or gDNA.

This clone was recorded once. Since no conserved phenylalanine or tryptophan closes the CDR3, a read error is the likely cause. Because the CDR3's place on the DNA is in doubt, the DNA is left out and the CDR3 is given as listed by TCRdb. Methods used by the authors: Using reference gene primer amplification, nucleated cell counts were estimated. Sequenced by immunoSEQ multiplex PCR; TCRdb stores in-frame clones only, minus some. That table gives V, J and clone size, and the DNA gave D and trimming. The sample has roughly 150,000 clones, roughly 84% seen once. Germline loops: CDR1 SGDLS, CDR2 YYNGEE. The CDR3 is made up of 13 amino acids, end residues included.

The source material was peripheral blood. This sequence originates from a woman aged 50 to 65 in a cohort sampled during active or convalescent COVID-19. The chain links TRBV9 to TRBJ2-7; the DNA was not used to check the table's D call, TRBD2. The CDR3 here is CASVLGLGTSGGR.